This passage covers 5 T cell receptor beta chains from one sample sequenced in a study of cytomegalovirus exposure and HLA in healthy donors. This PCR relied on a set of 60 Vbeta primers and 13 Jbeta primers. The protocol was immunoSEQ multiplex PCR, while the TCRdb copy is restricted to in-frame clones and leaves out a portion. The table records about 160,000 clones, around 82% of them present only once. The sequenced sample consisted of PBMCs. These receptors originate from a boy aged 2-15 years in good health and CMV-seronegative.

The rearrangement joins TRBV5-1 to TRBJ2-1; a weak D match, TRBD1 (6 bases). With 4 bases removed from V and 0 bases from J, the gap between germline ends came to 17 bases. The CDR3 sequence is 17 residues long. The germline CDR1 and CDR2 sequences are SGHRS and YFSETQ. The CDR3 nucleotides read TGCGCCAGCAGCCCCGGGACACCCATTAGCTCCTACAATGAGCAGTTCTTC. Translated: CASSPGTPISSYNEQFF.

CDR3 protein: CASSSMGLAGDEQFF. The CDR3 DNA follows: TGTGCCAGCAGCTCAATGGGACTAGCGGGAGACGAGCAGTTCTTC. J is TRBJ2-1 and V is TRBV6-6, with TRBD2 identical over 14 bases. The CDR3 is made up of 15 amino acids. V shed 6 bases and J 10 bases; nucleotides not matched to a gene: 8. Germline CDR1 is MNHNY and CDR2 is SVGAGI (reference sequence).

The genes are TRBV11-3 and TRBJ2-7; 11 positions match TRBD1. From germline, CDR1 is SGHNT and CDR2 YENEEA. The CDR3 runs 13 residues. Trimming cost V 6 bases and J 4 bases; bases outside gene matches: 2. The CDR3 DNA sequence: TGTGCCAGCAGGGGACAGGGGGAGTACGAGCAGTACTTC. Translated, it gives CASRGQGEYEQYF.

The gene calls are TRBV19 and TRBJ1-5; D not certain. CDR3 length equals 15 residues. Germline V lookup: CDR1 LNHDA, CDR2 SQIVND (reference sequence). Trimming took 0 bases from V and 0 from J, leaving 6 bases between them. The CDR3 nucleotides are TGTGCCAGTAGTATAGAACTCTTTAGCAATCAGCCCCAGCATTTT. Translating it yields CASSIELFSNQPQHF.

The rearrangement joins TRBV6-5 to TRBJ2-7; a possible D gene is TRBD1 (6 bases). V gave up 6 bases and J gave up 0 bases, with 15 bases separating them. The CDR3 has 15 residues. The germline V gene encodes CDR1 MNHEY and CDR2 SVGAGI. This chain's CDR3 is CASSSTGPLSYEQYF. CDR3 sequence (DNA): TGTGCCAGCAGCTCAACAGGGCCACTCTCCTACGAGCAGTACTTC.